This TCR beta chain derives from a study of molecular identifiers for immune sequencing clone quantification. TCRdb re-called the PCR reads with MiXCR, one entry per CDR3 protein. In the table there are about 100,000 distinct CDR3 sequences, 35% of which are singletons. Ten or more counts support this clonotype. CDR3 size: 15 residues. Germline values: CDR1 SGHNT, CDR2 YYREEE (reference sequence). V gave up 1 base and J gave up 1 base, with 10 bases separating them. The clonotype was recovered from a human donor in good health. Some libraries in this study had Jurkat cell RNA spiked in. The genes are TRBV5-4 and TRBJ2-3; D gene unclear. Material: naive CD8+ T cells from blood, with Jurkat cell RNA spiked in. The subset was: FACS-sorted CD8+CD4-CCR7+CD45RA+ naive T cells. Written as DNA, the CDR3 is TGTGCCAGCAGCTTGCCAACCCGGGGCACAGATACGCAGTATTTT. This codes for CASSLPTRGTDTQYF.